A selection of T cell receptor beta chains follows, all from one sample in a study of cytomegalovirus exposure and HLA in healthy donors. TCRdb's copy holds only in-frame clones and misses some; the assay was immunoSEQ multiplex PCR. The data hold roughly 200,000 clones, with roughly three quarters observed a single time. The material sequenced was PBMCs. Source of these receptors: a male donor in good health and CMV-seronegative. Each CDR3 is given without its conserved first and last residue.

v_call: TRBV7-2; j_call: TRBJ2-7; cdr3_aa: ASTSHPRSGNEQY
v_call: TRBV19; j_call: TRBJ2-4; cdr3_aa: ASSDFFRAKNIQY
v_call: TRBV5-1; j_call: TRBJ1-2; cdr3_aa: ASSLERARGYGYT
v_call: TRBV6-4; j_call: TRBJ2-7; cdr3_aa: ASSDRTGTEQY
v_call: TRBV7-3; j_call: TRBJ1-1; cdr3_aa: ASSLYGGTEAF
v_call: TRBV15; j_call: TRBJ2-7; cdr3_aa: ATSRNRDSYEQY
v_call: TRBV27; j_call: TRBJ1-2; cdr3_aa: ASSLSKAYGYT
v_call: TRBV7-9; j_call: TRBJ2-1; cdr3_aa: ASSLGQGAGNEQF
v_call: TRBV11-3; j_call: TRBJ2-2; cdr3_aa: ASSLVLGGGELF
v_call: TRBV7-3; j_call: TRBJ2-2; cdr3_aa: ASSLGGLAGGTGELF
v_call: TRBV6-5; j_call: TRBJ1-1; cdr3_aa: ASSYNRGETEAF
v_call: TRBV2; j_call: TRBJ1-2; cdr3_aa: ASSLTGSYGYT
v_call: TRBV28; j_call: TRBJ1-5; cdr3_aa: ASTLLNRWNQPQH
v_call: TRBV7-9; j_call: TRBJ1-3; cdr3_aa: ASTLGGPGNTIY
v_call: TRBV5-1; j_call: TRBJ2-7; cdr3_aa: ASSLRDRASYEQY
v_call: TRBV7-8; j_call: TRBJ2-2; cdr3_aa: ASRSGGRTGELF
v_call: TRBV9; j_call: TRBJ2-1; cdr3_aa: ASSVAPRESGGDEQF
v_call: TRBV9; j_call: TRBJ1-1; cdr3_aa: ASSVTGNTEAF
v_call: TRBV29-1; j_call: TRBJ2-1; cdr3_aa: SGGATGTGSYNEQF
v_call: TRBV6-5; j_call: TRBJ1-3; cdr3_aa: ASSKHSNSGNTIY
v_call: TRBV13; j_call: TRBJ1-6; cdr3_aa: ASSLTGVASPLH
v_call: TRBV30; j_call: TRBJ1-5; cdr3_aa: AWSGGGGEGQPQH
v_call: TRBV19; j_call: TRBJ1-4; cdr3_aa: ASSRDRVNEKLF
v_call: TRBV5-4; j_call: TRBJ1-4; cdr3_aa: ASSTGQRTEKLF
v_call: TRBV29-1; j_call: TRBJ2-7; cdr3_aa: SVLPWQGIAYEQY
v_call: TRBV28; j_call: TRBJ1-1; cdr3_aa: ASSPGTAYTEAF
v_call: TRBV7-2; j_call: TRBJ2-7; cdr3_aa: ASSLVTYEQY
v_call: TRBV4-2; j_call: TRBJ2-7; cdr3_aa: ASSQEEYEQY
v_call: TRBV6-5; j_call: TRBJ1-1; cdr3_aa: ASRDFPNTEAF
v_call: TRBV6-5; j_call: TRBJ1-2; cdr3_aa: ASSYSGVLNYGYT
v_call: TRBV5-5; j_call: TRBJ1-1; cdr3_aa: ASSTTRTGGSNTEAF
v_call: TRBV6-1; j_call: TRBJ1-5; cdr3_aa: ASHGTIAGNQPQH
v_call: TRBV4-2; j_call: TRBJ2-1; cdr3_aa: ASSQTITSGGDNEQF
v_call: TRBV5-1; j_call: TRBJ1-1; cdr3_aa: ASSFADNTEAF
v_call: TRBV14; j_call: TRBJ1-2; cdr3_aa: ASSHATSGSFYGYT
v_call: TRBV30; j_call: TRBJ1-2; cdr3_aa: AWRPMAGAGYGYT
v_call: TRBV6-5; j_call: TRBJ1-4; cdr3_aa: ASSYSGEGGEKLF
v_call: TRBV28; j_call: TRBJ2-1; cdr3_aa: ASSIYRLAGGRVNEQF
v_call: TRBV6-6; j_call: TRBJ2-7; cdr3_aa: ASSSDSWEQY
v_call: TRBV27; j_call: TRBJ2-1; cdr3_aa: ASSKTPETYNEQF
v_call: TRBV19; j_call: TRBJ1-5; cdr3_aa: ASSPSAGSNQPQH
v_call: TRBV2; j_call: TRBJ1-6; cdr3_aa: ASSDLSSYNSPLH
v_call: TRBV2; j_call: TRBJ2-6; cdr3_aa: ASRQNSGANVLT
v_call: TRBV10-3; j_call: TRBJ2-1; cdr3_aa: AISESGGRALNEQF
v_call: TRBV6-1; j_call: TRBJ2-1; cdr3_aa: ASSRAYNEQF
v_call: TRBV6-6; j_call: TRBJ2-1; cdr3_aa: ASSYIRQNNEQF
v_call: TRBV5-1; j_call: TRBJ1-5; cdr3_aa: ASSLAFEQPQH
v_call: TRBV6-1; j_call: TRBJ2-1; cdr3_aa: ASTRLAGTNEQF
v_call: TRBV7-9; j_call: TRBJ2-7; cdr3_aa: ASSLGAGVQYEQY